These 14 T cell receptor beta chains were sequenced from one sample in a study of beta chain features in type 1 diabetes (dated by TCRdb to 2017 to 2018). The protocol used for the library was the immunoSEQ multiplex PCR assay. The High Capacity cDNA Reverse Transcription Kit was used to reverse transcribe all of the isolated RNA, meaning that expressed TCRB transcripts were what got sequenced. The clones in this table, taken by TCRdb from immuneACCESS, are in-frame only. Not every clone is retained; where verified, under half of the shortfall comes from an unresolved V gene, and the cause of the rest is unknown. The sample profile shows 400,000 to 600,000 clones; 30% of them were found once. Together, the top ten hold around 0.065% of the sample. The sequenced material came from naive CD4+ T cells from blood. Taken with the paper, the label for cell subset or site translates to: true naive CD4+ T cells. These receptors were taken from a man aged 18 to 35 in good health.

In its sample, this clone was seen a few times. V is TRBV2 and J is TRBJ2-1; TRBD1 matches at 10 bases. Germline trimming cut 5 bases from V and 3 bases from J; bases unmatched to any gene: 7. Germline values: CDR1 SNHLY, CDR2 FYNNEI. The CDR3 sequence is 16 residues long. The CDR3: CASSKSGTGDYNEQFF. The CDR3 DNA follows: TGTGCCAGCAGTAAGTCCGGGACAGGGGACTACAATGAGCAGTTCTTC.

Written as DNA, the CDR3 is TGTGCCAGCAGCTTGTACGGACAGGGGGCCTATGGCTACACCTTC. Its translation: CASSLYGQGAYGYTF. V usage is TRBV7-2 and J usage is TRBJ1-2; 11 bases are shared with TRBD1. Germline V gene sequence: CDR1 SGHTA, CDR2 FQGNSA. V gave up 3 bases and J gave up 4 bases; unmatched junction bases: 4. CDR3 length: 15 residues.

CDR3 protein: CASSVAGTDYEQYF. For the CDR3, the DNA is TGTGCCAGCAGTGTGGCCGGGACAGACTACGAGCAGTACTTC. This chain joins TRBV25-1 and TRBJ2-7; 7 positions match TRBD1. CDR1 and CDR2 from the germline V gene are MGHDK and SYGVNS. Losses at the gene ends were 4 bases for V and 3 bases for J; bases not matched to a gene: 6. This CDR3 is 14 amino acids long.

V gene TRBV30 combines with J gene TRBJ2-3, with no clear D. Germline CDR1 reads GTSNPN; CDR2 reads SVGIG (reference sequence). The CDR3 runs 12 residues. Trimming removed 3 bases at V and 6 bases at J, with 10 bases between. The CDR3 loop is CAWRWTPDTQYF. Written as DNA, the CDR3 is TGTGCCTGGAGGTGGACCCCGGATACGCAGTATTTT.

This chain joins TRBV5-6 and TRBJ2-5; D may match TRBD1 or TRBD2 (5 bases each). Trimming stripped 3 bases from V and 2 bases from J, with 8 bases between. Looked up from germline, CDR1 is SGHDT and CDR2 is YYEEEE. The CDR3 is made up of 13 amino acids. The CDR3 protein is CASSWGIQETQYF. In DNA, the CDR3 is TGTGCCAGCAGCTGGGGGATTCAAGAGACCCAGTACTTC.

This chain joins TRBV2 and TRBJ2-7, with 8 bases that match TRBD1. J gave up 6 bases and V 5 bases, and 9 bases lay outside the gene matches. This CDR3 comprises 14 residues. Germline loops: CDR1 SNHLY, CDR2 FYNNEI. DNA for the CDR3: TGTGCCAGCAGTTTCTCCAGACAGGGGACCGAGCAGTACTTC. It specifies CASSFSRQGTEQYF.

The chain combines TRBV5-1 with TRBJ2-7, with D perhaps TRBD2 (5 bases). V lost 4 bases to trimming and J lost 3 bases, with 8 bases between them. Per germline, CDR1 SGHRS and CDR2 YFSETQ. CDR3 length: 12 amino acids. Here the CDR3 reads CASSHDYYEQYF. CDR3 nucleotide sequence: TGCGCCAGCAGCCACGACTACTACGAGCAGTACTTC.

This chain connects TRBV30 to TRBJ2-7; possible D gene TRBD1, 6 bases. Trimming took off 0 bases at V and 1 base at J, with 10 bases between the two ends. Germline-derived CDR1 and CDR2 are GTSNPN and SVGIG (reference sequence). This CDR3 spans 14 amino acids. The CDR3 sequence: CAWSVRQASYEQYF. DNA for the CDR3: TGTGCCTGGAGTGTACGACAGGCTTCCTACGAGCAGTACTTC.

This clone was seen a few times. This sequence joins TRBV6-5 and TRBJ2-3; weak D call: TRBD2 (6 bases). This CDR3 contains 14 residues. Deletions cut 7 bases from V and 2 bases from J, with 13 bases between. Per germline, CDR1 MNHEY and CDR2 SVGAGI. CDR3 nucleotide sequence: TGTGCCAGCACCGCTCCGGGAGACACAGATACGCAGTATTTT. Translating it yields CASTAPGDTDTQYF.

The table lists this clone with a few counts. Distinct nucleotide sequences in the sample also encode this CDR3. The rearrangement links TRBV14 to TRBJ1-1; D remains unclear. The CDR3 runs to 13 residues. Per germline, CDR1 SGHDN and CDR2 FVKESK. Trimming left V 0 bases short and J 1 base short, with 3 bases between. The CDR3 coding sequence is TGTGCCAGCAGCCAAGACAGGAACACTGAAGCTTTCTTT. This translates into CASSQDRNTEAFF.

V usage is TRBV4-1 and J usage is TRBJ2-7; D is possibly TRBD2 (5 bases). The length of the CDR3 is 13 residues. V lost 6 bases and J lost 2, with 11 bases in between. CDR1 and CDR2 (germline): MGHRA, YSYEKL. The CDR3 region is CASSRGSPYEQYF. As DNA, the CDR3 is TGCGCCAGCAGTAGAGGGAGTCCCTACGAGCAGTACTTC.

This chain joins TRBV27 and TRBJ2-6; TRBD1 aligns across 9 bases. CDR1 and CDR2 (germline): MNHEY, SMNVEV (reference sequence). With V trimmed by 5 bases and J by 4 bases, 12 bases remained unmatched. The CDR3 is made up of 18 amino acids. CDR3 sequence (DNA): TGTGCCAGCAGTCCCCTGACAGGGGGGGTTGTAGGGGCCAACGTCCTGACTTTC. Its translation: CASSPLTGGVVGANVLTF.

This sequence joins TRBV7-9 and TRBJ2-7; 10 nucleotides match TRBD2. The CDR3 is 14 residues long. J gave up 3 bases and V 5 bases, and 4 bases lay outside the gene matches. Germline V gives CDR1 SEHNR, CDR2 FQNEAQ (reference sequence). As DNA, the CDR3 is TGTGCCAGCAGCGGGGGACTAGCGAACTACGAGCAGTACTTC. Translation: CASSGGLANYEQYF.

This clone appeared a few times. This CDR3 reads CASSVVPENEQFF. CDR3 coding DNA: TGTGCCAGCAGCGTAGTTCCCGAGAATGAGCAGTTCTTC. The genes are TRBV9 and TRBJ2-1; D uncertain. Germline CDR1 and CDR2: SGDLS and YYNGEE. Trimming stripped 0 bases from V and 7 bases from J, with 8 bases between. The CDR3 totals 13 residues.